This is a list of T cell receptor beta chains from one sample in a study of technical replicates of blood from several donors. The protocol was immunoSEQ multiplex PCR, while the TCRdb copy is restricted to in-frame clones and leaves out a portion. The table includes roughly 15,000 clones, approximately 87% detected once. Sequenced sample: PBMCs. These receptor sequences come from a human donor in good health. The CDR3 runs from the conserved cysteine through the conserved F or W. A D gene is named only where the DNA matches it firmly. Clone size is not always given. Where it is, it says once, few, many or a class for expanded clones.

cdr3_nt: TGTGCCACCAGCAGAGGGGTAAGCAGGGATGTTGGCTACACCTTC
cdr3_aa: CATSRGVSRDVGYTF
j_call: TRBJ1-2
clone_size: .
d_call: .
v_call: TRBV15

cdr3_nt: TGCGCCAGCACCACTCAGGAGGGCGGGTACGAGCAGTACTTC
cdr3_aa: CASTTQEGGYEQYF
j_call: TRBJ2-7
clone_size: .
d_call: .
v_call: TRBV5-1

cdr3_nt: TGTGCCAGTAGTATCGGACAGGGCACAAGTCAGCCCCAGCATTTT
cdr3_aa: CASSIGQGTSQPQHF
j_call: TRBJ1-5
clone_size: .
d_call: TRBD1
v_call: TRBV19

cdr3_nt: TGTGCCAGCAGCTTGGCGGGGTTCTACGAGCAGTACTTC
cdr3_aa: CASSLAGFYEQYF
j_call: TRBJ2-7
clone_size: .
d_call: .
v_call: TRBV5-5

cdr3_nt: TGTGCCACTGCGTCCCCGACAGGGCGGGGGGTTGGCAATCAGCCCCAGCATTTT
cdr3_aa: CATASPTGRGVGNQPQHF
j_call: TRBJ1-5
clone_size: .
d_call: TRBD1
v_call: TRBV15

cdr3_nt: TGCGCCAGCAGCTTTGTAGCGGGATCTACCAATGAGCAGTTCTTC
cdr3_aa: CASSFVAGSTNEQFF
j_call: TRBJ2-1
clone_size: once
d_call: TRBD2
v_call: TRBV5-1

cdr3_nt: TGTGCCAGTAGTATAGGGATGGACAGGGGAGGAGAAAAACTGTTTTTT
cdr3_aa: CASSIGMDRGGEKLFF
j_call: TRBJ1-4
clone_size: .
d_call: TRBD1
v_call: TRBV19

cdr3_nt: TGTGCCAGCAGTTCGGGACTAGCGGATGGCACAGATACGCAGTATTTT
cdr3_aa: CASSSGLADGTDTQYF
j_call: TRBJ2-3
clone_size: .
d_call: TRBD2
v_call: TRBV5-8

cdr3_nt: TGCGCCAGCAGCTTAGACAGGGGAGAGACCCAGTACTTC
cdr3_aa: CASSLDRGETQYF
j_call: TRBJ2-5
clone_size: .
d_call: TRBD1
v_call: TRBV5-1

cdr3_nt: TGTGCCAGCAACCAGATGCTCACAGATACGCAGTATTTT
cdr3_aa: CASNQMLTDTQYF
j_call: TRBJ2-3
clone_size: .
d_call: .
v_call: TRBV2

cdr3_nt: TGTGCCAGTAGTATAGACCTAGCTTCGGGCTCCTACAATGAGCAGTTCTTC
cdr3_aa: CASSIDLASGSYNEQFF
j_call: TRBJ2-1
clone_size: .
d_call: .
v_call: TRBV19

cdr3_nt: TGTGCCATCAGAGACAGTGGCTACACCTTC
cdr3_aa: CAIRDSGYTF
j_call: TRBJ1-2
clone_size: .
d_call: .
v_call: TRBV10-3

cdr3_nt: TGTGCCAGCAGCCCTACTAGCGGGATGCCTTACAATGAGCAGTTCTTC
cdr3_aa: CASSPTSGMPYNEQFF
j_call: TRBJ2-1
clone_size: .
d_call: TRBD2
v_call: TRBV11-2

cdr3_nt: TGTGCCAGCAGGGGACAGGGTGGGCAGCCCCAGCATTTT
cdr3_aa: CASRGQGGQPQHF
j_call: TRBJ1-5
clone_size: once
d_call: TRBD1
v_call: TRBV28

cdr3_nt: TGTGCCAGTAGTCCCCCTGGCGGGAGGTTCTCCTACGAGCAGTACTTC
cdr3_aa: CASSPPGGRFSYEQYF
j_call: TRBJ2-7
clone_size: .
d_call: TRBD2
v_call: TRBV19

cdr3_nt: TGTGCCAGTAGTATAGGCCTTCAGGGGGCTGGCAATCAGCCCCAGCATTTT
cdr3_aa: CASSIGLQGAGNQPQHF
j_call: TRBJ1-5
clone_size: .
d_call: TRBD1
v_call: TRBV19

cdr3_nt: TGTGCCAGCAGTGACTCCTCACGCGGCACTGAAGCTTTCTTT
cdr3_aa: CASSDSSRGTEAFF
j_call: TRBJ1-1
clone_size: few
d_call: .
v_call: TRBV6-4

cdr3_nt: TGCGCCAGCAGCTTTGCGATGAACACTGAAGCTTTCTTT
cdr3_aa: CASSFAMNTEAFF
j_call: TRBJ1-1
clone_size: .
d_call: .
v_call: TRBV5-1

cdr3_nt: TGTGCCTGGAGTAAGATTACAGGGTACGAGCAGTTCTTC
cdr3_aa: CAWSKITGYEQFF
j_call: TRBJ2-1
clone_size: .
d_call: .
v_call: TRBV30

cdr3_nt: TGTGCCAGCAGCCCCGGGACAGGGGCTGGAAACACCATATATTTT
cdr3_aa: CASSPGTGAGNTIYF
j_call: TRBJ1-3
clone_size: .
d_call: TRBD1
v_call: TRBV25-1

cdr3_nt: TGTGCCAGCAGCGTAGATGGACAGGGGGCTTACGAGCAGTACTTC
cdr3_aa: CASSVDGQGAYEQYF
j_call: TRBJ2-7
clone_size: .
d_call: TRBD1
v_call: TRBV9

cdr3_nt: TGTGCCAGCAGCTTAGACAGGGGGGCTGAAAAACTGTTTTTT
cdr3_aa: CASSLDRGAEKLFF
j_call: TRBJ1-4
clone_size: .
d_call: TRBD1
v_call: TRBV7-9

cdr3_nt: TGTGCCATCAGTGGACAGGGGGGAGACAATGAGCAGTTCTTC
cdr3_aa: CAISGQGGDNEQFF
j_call: TRBJ2-1
clone_size: few
d_call: TRBD1
v_call: TRBV10-3

cdr3_nt: TGTGCCACTACGATAGCGGGACGACACGAGCAGTACTTC
cdr3_aa: CATTIAGRHEQYF
j_call: TRBJ2-7
clone_size: .
d_call: TRBD2
v_call: TRBV6-5

cdr3_nt: TGTGCCAGCAGTTTGGGGGGGTTCAATTATGGCTACACCTTC
cdr3_aa: CASSLGGFNYGYTF
j_call: TRBJ1-2
clone_size: .
d_call: .
v_call: TRBV28

cdr3_nt: TGTGCCAGCAGCTTAGACGTCAGAGGCGCTGAGCAGTTCTTC
cdr3_aa: CASSLDVRGAEQFF
j_call: TRBJ2-1
clone_size: .
d_call: .
v_call: TRBV11-2

cdr3_nt: TGTGCCAGCAGCTTGGTCGGGTCCTCGGGGGAGACCCAGTACTTC
cdr3_aa: CASSLVGSSGETQYF
j_call: TRBJ2-5
clone_size: .
d_call: .
v_call: TRBV5-6

cdr3_nt: TGTGCCAGCAGGACTAGCGGGAGGGCTCGGGAGACCCAGTACTTC
cdr3_aa: CASRTSGRARETQYF
j_call: TRBJ2-5
clone_size: .
d_call: TRBD2
v_call: TRBV2

cdr3_nt: TGTGCCAGCTCACCACCAGCGGGAGGGTACTACAATGAGCAGTTCTTC
cdr3_aa: CASSPPAGGYYNEQFF
j_call: TRBJ2-1
clone_size: .
d_call: TRBD2
v_call: TRBV18

cdr3_nt: TGCAGCGTTGAACTCCCCAGGGGGTCCCAGTACTTC
cdr3_aa: CSVELPRGSQYF
j_call: TRBJ2-5
clone_size: .
d_call: TRBD1
v_call: TRBV29-1

cdr3_nt: TGTGCCAGCAGTTTTCAACTCTCCAACGAGCAGTACTTC
cdr3_aa: CASSFQLSNEQYF
j_call: TRBJ2-7
clone_size: .
d_call: .
v_call: TRBV27

cdr3_nt: TGCGCCAGCAGCTTGGCCACATCGGGACACACTGGAAACACCATATATTTT
cdr3_aa: CASSLATSGHTGNTIYF
j_call: TRBJ1-3
clone_size: .
d_call: .
v_call: TRBV5-1

cdr3_nt: TGTGCCAGCGAGGAGTCCAACAATCAGCCCCAGCATTTT
cdr3_aa: CASEESNNQPQHF
j_call: TRBJ1-5
clone_size: .
d_call: .
v_call: TRBV6-1

cdr3_nt: TGTGCCAGCAGTTTTACCGCAACATCCTACGAGCAGTACTTC
cdr3_aa: CASSFTATSYEQYF
j_call: TRBJ2-7
clone_size: .
d_call: .
v_call: TRBV27

cdr3_nt: TGTGCCAGCAGTTTATCATGGCTAGCGGGATCGGATACGCAGTATTTT
cdr3_aa: CASSLSWLAGSDTQYF
j_call: TRBJ2-3
clone_size: .
d_call: TRBD2
v_call: TRBV27

cdr3_nt: TGTGCCAGCAGGCTTACCGGGACAGGGGCCTACGAGCAGTACTTC
cdr3_aa: CASRLTGTGAYEQYF
j_call: TRBJ2-7
clone_size: .
d_call: TRBD1
v_call: TRBV2

cdr3_nt: TGTGCCAGCAGCTTAATCCACAGCTCTGGGGCCAACGTCCTGACTTTC
cdr3_aa: CASSLIHSSGANVLTF
j_call: TRBJ2-6
clone_size: .
d_call: .
v_call: TRBV7-3

cdr3_nt: TGCAGCGTTCCGGGGACTAGCGGGGGATTGGTCGGGGAGCTGTTTTTT
cdr3_aa: CSVPGTSGGLVGELFF
j_call: TRBJ2-2
clone_size: .
d_call: TRBD2
v_call: TRBV29-1